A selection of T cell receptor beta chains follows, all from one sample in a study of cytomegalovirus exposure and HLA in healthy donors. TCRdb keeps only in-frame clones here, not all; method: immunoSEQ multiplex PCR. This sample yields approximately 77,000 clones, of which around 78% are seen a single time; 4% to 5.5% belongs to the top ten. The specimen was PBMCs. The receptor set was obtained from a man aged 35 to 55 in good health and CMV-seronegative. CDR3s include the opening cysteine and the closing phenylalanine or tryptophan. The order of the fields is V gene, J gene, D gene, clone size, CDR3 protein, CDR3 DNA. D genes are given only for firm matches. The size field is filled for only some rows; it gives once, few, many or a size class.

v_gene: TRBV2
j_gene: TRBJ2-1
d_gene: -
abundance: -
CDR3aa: CASSAGGLTYNEQFF
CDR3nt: TGTGCCAGCAGTGCGGGTGGTCTGACCTACAATGAGCAGTTCTTC

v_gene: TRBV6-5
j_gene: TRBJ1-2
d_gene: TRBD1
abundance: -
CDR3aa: CASSGTGSVYGYTF
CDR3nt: TGTGCCAGCAGTGGGACAGGGAGTGTCTATGGCTACACCTTC

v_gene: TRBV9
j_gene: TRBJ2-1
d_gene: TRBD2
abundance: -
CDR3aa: CASSQRGSGSFYEQFF
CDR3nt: TGTGCCAGCAGCCAGAGAGGTAGCGGGAGTTTCTATGAGCAGTTCTTC

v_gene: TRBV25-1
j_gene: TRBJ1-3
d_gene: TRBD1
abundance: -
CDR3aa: CASSAPDRFSGNTIYF
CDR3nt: TGTGCCAGCAGTGCTCCGGACAGGTTCTCTGGAAACACCATATATTTT

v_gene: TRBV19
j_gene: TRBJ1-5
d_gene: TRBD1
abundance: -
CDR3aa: CATRGGTGANQPQHF
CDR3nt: TGTGCCACCCGAGGCGGGACAGGGGCCAATCAGCCCCAGCATTTT

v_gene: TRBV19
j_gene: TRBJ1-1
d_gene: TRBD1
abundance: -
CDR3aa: CASRSFLTGPIGAFF
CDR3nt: TGTGCCAGTAGATCCTTCCTGACAGGGCCCATTGGAGCTTTCTTT

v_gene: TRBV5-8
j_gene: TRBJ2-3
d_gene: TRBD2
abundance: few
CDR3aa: CASSLFVGGTRGRTDTQYF
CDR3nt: TGTGCCAGCAGCTTGTTTGTGGGAGGGACGAGGGGACGCACAGATACGCAGTATTTT

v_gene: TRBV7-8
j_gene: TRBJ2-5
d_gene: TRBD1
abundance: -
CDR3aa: CASSLGMTGRGETQYF
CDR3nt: TGTGCCAGCAGCTTAGGAATGACAGGGCGAGGAGAGACCCAGTACTTC

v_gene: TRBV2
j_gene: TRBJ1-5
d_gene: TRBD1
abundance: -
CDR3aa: CASSQRDRTTQPQHF
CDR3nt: TGTGCCAGCAGCCAGAGGGACAGGACAACGCAGCCCCAGCATTTT

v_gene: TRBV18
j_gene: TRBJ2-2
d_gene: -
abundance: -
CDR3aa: CASSPPSSGPGELFF
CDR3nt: TGTGCCAGCTCACCACCATCGTCAGGCCCCGGGGAGCTGTTTTTT

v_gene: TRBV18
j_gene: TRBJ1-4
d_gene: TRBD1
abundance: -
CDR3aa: CASSPGQGYEKLFF
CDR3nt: TGTGCCAGCTCACCTGGACAGGGGTATGAAAAACTGTTTTTT

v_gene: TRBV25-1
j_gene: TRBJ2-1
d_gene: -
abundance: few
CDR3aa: CASSEYRDEQFF
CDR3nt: TGTGCCAGCAGTGAGTACAGGGATGAGCAGTTCTTC

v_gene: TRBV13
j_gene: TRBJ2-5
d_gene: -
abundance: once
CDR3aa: CASSPPGQREETQYF
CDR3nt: TGTGCCAGCAGCCCTCCGGGACAGCGGGAAGAGACCCAGTACTTC

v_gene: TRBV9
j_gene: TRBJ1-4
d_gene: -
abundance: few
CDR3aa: CASSQGGYEKLFF
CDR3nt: TGTGCCAGCAGCCAGGGAGGGTATGAAAAACTGTTTTTT

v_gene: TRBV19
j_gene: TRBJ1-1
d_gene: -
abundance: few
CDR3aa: CASSRTVNTEAFF
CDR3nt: TGTGCCAGTAGCCGGACAGTTAACACTGAAGCTTTCTTT

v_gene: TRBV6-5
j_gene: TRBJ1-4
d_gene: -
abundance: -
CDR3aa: CASSYSGLILGKLFF
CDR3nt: TGTGCCAGCAGTTACTCTGGACTTATCCTGGGGAAACTGTTTTTT

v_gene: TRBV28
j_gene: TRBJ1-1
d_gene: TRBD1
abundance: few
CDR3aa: CASSPRQGITEAFF
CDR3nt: TGTGCCAGCAGTCCCCGACAGGGGATAACTGAAGCTTTCTTT

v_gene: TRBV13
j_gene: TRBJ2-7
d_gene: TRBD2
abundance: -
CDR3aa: CASSLSGTSGRGVQYF
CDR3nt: TGTGCCAGCAGCCTATCCGGGACTAGCGGGAGAGGGGTGCAGTACTTC

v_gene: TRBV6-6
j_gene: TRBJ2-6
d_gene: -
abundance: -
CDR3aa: CASSPSPGANVLTF
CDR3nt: TGTGCCAGCAGCCCTAGTCCGGGGGCCAACGTCCTGACTTTC

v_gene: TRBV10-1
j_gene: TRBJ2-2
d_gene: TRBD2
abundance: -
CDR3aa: CATLLAGGGDTGELFF
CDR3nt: TGCGCCACCCTACTAGCGGGAGGTGGTGACACCGGGGAGCTGTTTTTT

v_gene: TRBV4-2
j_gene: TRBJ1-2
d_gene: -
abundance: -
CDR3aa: CASSQGQGYGYTF
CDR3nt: TGTGCCAGCAGCCAAGGTCAGGGGTATGGCTACACCTTC